The 27 T cell receptor beta chains below come from one sample, sequenced in a study of blood T cell repertoires in COVID-19. TCRdb keeps only in-frame clones here, not all; method: immunoSEQ multiplex PCR. This sample has about 130,000 clones, with 80% to 95% found just once. Sequencing used peripheral blood. Receptors originate from a man between 45 and 60 years old with COVID-19, enrolled during active disease.

The rearrangement joins TRBV6-6 to TRBJ2-3; D gene ambiguous. The CDR3 totals 16 residues. Germline CDR1 is MNHNY and CDR2 is SVGAGI (reference sequence). V was trimmed by 10 bases and J by 2 bases, leaving 22 bases between them. The CDR3 DNA follows: TGTGCCACCACACAAACCGGGTCTAAGTTCACAGATACGCAGTATTTT. It codes for CATTQTGSKFTDTQYF.

This chain connects TRBV6-2 or TRBV6-3 to TRBJ2-7; D unresolved. The CDR3 contains 11 residues. Germline lookup yields CDR1 MNHEY and CDR2 SVGEGT. The germline V and J ends were trimmed by 6 bases and 7 bases, with 10 bases remaining between them. The CDR3 sequence is CASSKLEEQYF. The CDR3 DNA reads TGTGCCAGCAGCAAACTGGAGGAGCAGTACTTC.

The V and J genes are TRBV10-3 and TRBJ2-7, with TRBD2 as a possible D gene (6 bases). Trimming left V 10 bases short and J 5 bases short, with 15 bases between. This CDR3 is 12 amino acids long. CDR1 is ENHRY, CDR2 SYGVKD, per germline. CDR3 in amino acids: CATRDSRDEQYV. DNA for the CDR3: TGTGCCACCCGGGACTCTAGGGACGAGCAGTACGTC.

The chain couples TRBV18 to TRBJ2-4, with D unresolved. The V gene lost 6 bases and the J gene lost 4 bases, with 13 bases spanning the gap. The CDR3 consists of 14 residues. Per the germline V gene, CDR1 is KGHSH and CDR2 is LQKENI. As DNA, the CDR3 is TGTGCCAGCTCGCAAGGAGCGTGGAAAAACATTCAGTACTTC. Its translation: CASSQGAWKNIQYF.

The chain carries TRBV5-1 and TRBJ1-1; 9 bases align to TRBD1. The ends lost 0 bases at V and 1 base at J; junction bases unmatched: 1. The CDR3 runs 15 residues. Per the germline V gene, CDR1 is SGHRS and CDR2 is YFSETQ. Here the CDR3 reads CASSLAQGANTEAFF. The DNA of the CDR3 is TGCGCCAGCAGCTTGGCACAGGGGGCGAACACTGAAGCTTTCTTT.

CDR3 DNA: TGTGCCAGCAGCGTGGGGGGTAACTATGGCTACACCTTC. This encodes CASSVGGNYGYTF. The chain links TRBV9 to TRBJ1-2, with TRBD1 as a possible D gene (5 bases). Germline-derived CDR1 and CDR2 are SGDLS and YYNGEE. The CDR3 totals 13 residues. Trimming cost V 2 bases and J 1 base, with 6 bases left between them.

The rearrangement uses TRBV6-5 and TRBJ2-3; D not certain. Trimming stripped 6 bases from V and 0 bases from J, with 7 bases between. The CDR3 totals 13 residues. Germline CDR1 MNHEY, CDR2 SVGAGI. CDR3 amino acids: CASSPVSTDTQYF. CDR3 sequence (DNA): TGTGCCAGCAGCCCAGTGAGCACAGATACGCAGTATTTT.

The V gene is TRBV4-3, the J gene TRBJ2-7, with TRBD1 identical over 9 bases. Germline V gives CDR1 LGHNA, CDR2 YSLEER. The CDR3 has 15 amino acids. J gave up 4 bases and V 1 base, and 5 bases lay outside the gene matches. CDR3 region: CASSQVGTGLYEQYF. The CDR3 coding sequence is TGCGCCAGCAGCCAAGTCGGGACAGGGCTTTACGAGCAGTACTTC.

The chain uses TRBV18 and TRBJ2-7; TRBD2 matches 7 bases. V was pared by 3 bases and J by 6 bases, with 8 bases of the junction left unmatched. This CDR3 has 14 amino acids. Germline CDR1 and CDR2: KGHSH and LQKENI. The CDR3 sequence: CASSPGEGRVEQYV. CDR3 bases: TGTGCCAGCTCACCCGGGGAGGGGCGGGTCGAGCAGTACGTC.

The CDR3 coding sequence is TGCAGCGTTGGTCGCGCCATCTCTGGGGCCAACGTCCTGACTTTC. Translating gives CSVGRAISGANVLTF. The genes are TRBV29-1 and TRBJ2-6, with D uncertain. The germline gives CDR1 SQVTM, CDR2 ANQGSEA. Between the trimmed V and J ends, which lost 4 bases and 0 bases, there was a span of 10 bases. CDR3 size: 15 residues. Together with reference TRBV29-1 and TRBJ2-6, the CDR3 gives the full variable domain: SAVISQKPSRDICQRGTSLTIQCQVDSQVTMMFWYRQQPGQSLTLIATANQGSEATYESGFVIDKFPISRPNLTFSTLTVSNMSPEDSSIYLCSVGRAISGANVLTFGAGSRLTVL.

Only one count was recorded for this clone. The chain is built from TRBV3-1 (or the pseudogene TRBV3-2) and TRBJ2-2; D is undetermined. The CDR3 extends over 16 amino acids. Trimming cost V 3 bases and J 1 base, with 12 bases left between them. CDR1 and CDR2 from the germline V gene are LGHDT and YNNKEL (reference sequence). CDR3 in amino acids: CASSQRSPMNTGELFF. For the CDR3, the DNA is TGTGCCAGCAGCCAGCGTTCTCCAATGAACACCGGGGAGCTGTTTTTT.

The chain employs TRBV12-3 or TRBV12-4 and TRBJ2-2; D unclear. Trimming took 3 bases from V and 6 from J, leaving 5 bases between them. CDR3 length equals 12 residues. CDR3: CASSLQAGELFF. The CDR3 nucleotides are TGTGCCAGCAGTTTGCAGGCCGGGGAGCTGTTTTTT.

V is TRBV7-3 and J is TRBJ2-1; D unclear. Germline lookup yields CDR1 SGHTA and CDR2 FQGTGA. The V end was cut by 3 bases, the J end by 6 bases, with 9 bases between. The CDR3 extends over 13 amino acids. CDR3 bases: TGTGCCAGCAGCTTTTTCCCGGGCAATGAGCAGTTCTTC. Translating it yields CASSFFPGNEQFF.

The chain joins TRBV2 to TRBJ1-2; D uncertain. CDR1 is SNHLY, CDR2 FYNNEI, per germline. The CDR3 covers 13 residues. V was cut by 6 bases and J by 8 bases, with 16 bases left in between. CDR3 DNA: TGTGCCAGCAGAGCGAGGTTAGGAGTGGGCTACACCTTC. Protein: CASRARLGVGYTF.

The chain combines TRBV2 with TRBJ2-1; D might be TRBD1 (6 bases). This CDR3 spans 14 amino acids. Between the trimmed V and J ends, which lost 4 bases and 6 bases, there was a span of 13 bases. CDR1 is SNHLY and CDR2 is FYNNEI in the germline V gene. CDR3 coding DNA: TGTGCCAGCAGTGGGGCTGCCAGGGGCAATGAGCAGTTCTTC. This sequence encodes CASSGAARGNEQFF.

Only a few counts were recorded for this clone. The chain uses TRBV7-9 and TRBJ2-5; tentative D call: TRBD2 (6 bases). V was shortened by 6 bases and J by 3 bases, with 11 bases between the two germline ends. Germline CDR1 SEHNR, CDR2 FQNEAQ (reference sequence). The CDR3 spans 13 residues. The CDR3 protein is CASRLTGEETQYF. The CDR3 DNA reads TGTGCCAGCAGACTGACGGGGGAAGAGACCCAGTACTTC.

The chain employs TRBV4-2 and TRBJ2-7, with a possible D match to TRBD1 (6 bases). The CDR3 runs to 13 residues. The germline CDR1 and CDR2 sequences are LGHNA and YNFKEQ. V lost 0 bases and J 5 bases, leaving 8 bases between the germline ends. For the CDR3, the DNA is TGTGCCAGCAGCCAAGATCCAGGGGACGAGCAGTACTTC. Protein product: CASSQDPGDEQYF.

The V and J genes are TRBV6-5 and TRBJ2-4; D is ambiguous. The CDR3 runs 15 residues. Between the trimmed V and J ends, which lost 5 bases and 0 bases, there was a span of 11 bases. CDR1 and CDR2 from the germline V gene are MNHEY and SVGAGI. The CDR3 here is CASSTPQLAKNIQYF. CDR3 nucleotides: TGTGCCAGCAGTACCCCACAGCTAGCCAAAAACATTCAGTACTTC.

A word on this clone: Other DNA sequences of this sample code for an identical CDR3. V gene TRBV5-5 combines with J gene TRBJ1-2, with TRBD1 identical over 7 bases. V lost 4 bases and J lost 2; bases outside the gene matches: 8. CDR1 and CDR2 (germline): SGHKS, YYEKEE (reference sequence). This CDR3 region has 15 residues. The CDR3 here is CASSLDGQENYGYTF. CDR3 nucleotides: TGTGCCAGCAGCCTCGACGGACAGGAAAACTATGGCTACACCTTC.

The CDR3 loop reads CASSYEESTEAFF. The CDR3 DNA follows: TGTGCCAGCAGTTACGAGGAGAGCACTGAAGCTTTCTTT. The V call is TRBV6-5, the J call TRBJ1-1; no firm D call. V lost 2 bases and J 4 bases, leaving 8 bases between the germline ends. There are 13 residues in the CDR3. Germline V gives CDR1 MNHEY, CDR2 SVGAGI.

The V and J genes are TRBV28 and TRBJ2-7, with 12 nucleotides matching TRBD1. Germline CDR1 is MDHEN and CDR2 is SYDVKM. The CDR3 has 15 amino acids. Unmatched junction bases numbered 8, after V lost 6 bases and J lost 5 bases. In DNA, the CDR3 is TGTGCCAGCAGCTCCACGGGACAGGGGGCGAACGAGCAGTACTTC. Its translation is CASSSTGQGANEQYF.

The J gene is TRBJ2-1, the V gene TRBV7-9, with 8 bases aligning to TRBD2. Germline assignment: CDR1 SEHNR and CDR2 FQNEAQ (reference sequence). The CDR3 spans 16 residues. The V segment lost 5 bases and the J segment 3 bases; nucleotides outside the gene matches: 9. CDR3 region: CASSPAAGVIYNEQFF. The CDR3 DNA reads as TGTGCCAGCAGCCCCGCAGCGGGAGTTATCTACAATGAGCAGTTCTTC.

For this clone: The sample holds other DNA sequences that translate to the same CDR3. The chain recombines TRBV7-9 with TRBJ2-1; TRBD2 is a possible D gene (6 bases). The CDR3 covers 12 residues. Trimming pared 1 base from V and 9 bases from J, leaving 7 bases between. The V gene's germline CDR1 is SEHNR and CDR2 FQNEAQ (reference sequence). The CDR3 region is CASSLVGGEQFF. Written as DNA, the CDR3 is TGTGCCAGCAGCTTAGTGGGGGGTGAGCAGTTCTTC.

This sequence joins TRBV15 and TRBJ2-7; D is unresolved. The V gene lost 0 bases and the J gene lost 6 bases, with 15 bases spanning the gap. The CDR3 covers 15 residues. CDR1 and CDR2 from the germline V gene are LNHNV and YYDKDF (reference sequence). The CDR3 is CATSRERPGLGEQYV. CDR3 sequence (DNA): TGTGCCACCAGCAGAGAGAGGCCCGGTTTGGGCGAGCAGTACGTC.

The chain employs TRBV4-3 and TRBJ2-1, with 13 bases aligning to TRBD2. Germline CDR1 LGHNA, CDR2 YSLEER. The ends lost 1 base at V and 3 bases at J; junction bases unmatched: 9. This CDR3 region has 19 residues. CDR3 nucleotides: TGCGCCAGCAGCCAAGCCTCCAGACTAGCGGGAGGCCTCTACAATGAGCAGTTCTTC. Its protein product is CASSQASRLAGGLYNEQFF.

This rearrangement joins TRBV5-1 to TRBJ2-5, with D perhaps matching TRBD1 (6 bases). The CDR3 runs to 14 residues. The germline CDR1 and CDR2 sequences are SGHRS and YFSETQ. Trimming took off 3 bases at V and 4 bases at J, with 13 bases between the two ends. The CDR3 reads CASSSQGLRETQYF. CDR3 sequence (DNA): TGCGCCAGCAGCTCACAGGGTCTCCGAGAGACCCAGTACTTC.

This sequence joins TRBV28 and TRBJ2-5, with 15 bases lining up with TRBD2. Losses at the gene ends were 5 bases for V and 5 bases for J; bases not matched to a gene: 9. Germline-derived CDR1 and CDR2 are MDHEN and SYDVKM. The CDR3 has 17 residues. The CDR3 DNA reads TGTGCCAGCAGTACTCCGGGACTAGCGGGAGGCGGGGAGACCCAGTACTTC. This sequence encodes CASSTPGLAGGGETQYF.